This T cell receptor beta chain was sequenced during a study of vaccination and CD4 T cells after COVID-19 (dated by TCRdb to between 2020 and 2023). About the study as a whole: Convalescent patients had a positive SARS-CoV-2 result on nasal swab PCR, and of these patients, nine had mild disease and one had severe disease. For a few convalescent patients, samples were collected at an early post-vaccination timepoint (day 14) as well as at a late post-vaccination timepoint (days 161 to 241). In control cultures, a CEFX viral epitope pool was used as positive control, an HIV-1 Nef peptide pool was used as negative control, or no peptide was added. In the convalescent cohort there were six males and four females, among whom were two Hispanic individuals, seven Caucasians, two Asians and one multiracial person. In nine to eleven COVID-19 convalescent patients and a few infection-naive healthy vaccine recipients, researchers compared the spike-specific CD4+ TCR repertoire from before mRNA vaccination with the repertoire from after. Each participant got two doses of either the Pfizer-BioNTech BNT162b2 vaccine (n=8) or the Moderna mRNA-1273 vaccine (n=2). The cultures were stimulated with overlapping spike peptide pools from SARS-CoV-2 and from the common cold coronaviruses HCoV-NL63, HCoV-OC43 and HCoV-229E. Post-COVID blood samples were collected from convalescent patients a median of approximately 93 days after diagnosis, with a range of roughly 35 to 170 days. Post-vaccine blood samples were taken a median of around 77 days after the second vaccine dose, with a range of about 12 to 250 days. Broad study findings and their caveats: Nearly all vaccine-specific clones in convalescent patients (304 of 307) were mono-reactive for SARS-CoV-2 spike rather than cross-reactive with common cold coronaviruses. The median count of SARS-CoV-2-reactive clonotypes went up from approximately 22 after infection to 30 to 40 after vaccination, although the change was not significant. Among convalescent patients, a median roughly 84% of the SARS-CoV-2-reactive clones seen after vaccination appeared only after vaccination, which suggests priming specific to the vaccine. The number of convalescent patients in the study was relatively small, and the study did not examine early timepoints following natural infection.

The library was prepared using PCR. At the Johns Hopkins FTIC core, DNA from the cultured CD4+ T cells underwent TCR sequencing with the Oncomine TCR Beta short-read assay. The QIAamp micro DNA kit was used to extract genomic DNA from the cultured CD4+ T cells. Oncomine TCR Beta libraries from cultured CD4+ T cells were pooled using unique dual indexes and sequenced on an Illumina iSeq 100. Per the source publication's procedure: Non-productive sequences were removed, and CDR3s not starting with C, not ending with F or W, or shorter than 7 amino acids were discarded. Antigen-specific clonotypes were identified using the MANAFEST web application through comparison of peptide-stimulated wells with reference and other culture wells. For a clone to be called positive, the clone needed an FDR below 0.05, an odds ratio above 5, and a productive frequency above 0.1% in at least two of three replicate wells. Clonotypes that were significantly expanded in both SARS-CoV-2 spike wells and at least one common cold coronavirus spike condition were defined as cross-reactive. Using R version 3.6.1, CDR3 homology was evaluated through Levenshtein distances (stringdist) along with unrooted phylogenetic trees (ape). TCRdb's own reprocessing of the public reads used fastp at Q25 and MiXCR and kept productive beta chains. Rows are combined by CDR3 protein, so each entry shows the most common genes and DNA. The authors' filters were not applied to this entry. The sample table shows approximately 18,000 distinct CDR3 sequences, and around 47% are seen once. The ten largest clones take up 20% to 25% of the sample.

The time point label for this specimen denotes: late sampling 161 to 241 days after vaccination in three convalescent patients. Reading the label with the study, this specimen's treatment or condition is: roughly 11-day PBMC culture with coronavirus spike peptide pools or control peptides (ViraFEST assay). The ViraFEST assay was used in the study, in which antigen-specific T cells were expanded with peptide pools and expanded clonotypes were subsequently identified by TCR sequencing. The convalescent patients' positive SARS-CoV-2 PCR tests were from March to December 2020, which was before the Alpha, Beta and Delta variants emerged in the United States. More than 1.5 million PBMCs per well were cultured in IMDM with roughly 4.8% human AB serum and about 9.7 IU/ml IL-2, plus 10 ug/ml peptide pools. On days 3 and 7, half of the culture medium was replaced with fresh IL-2-containing medium. Once the cells had been in culture for around nine days, the EasySep CD4+ T cell isolation kit was used to isolate CD4+ T cells by negative selection. PBMCs were separated from whole blood using Ficoll-Paque Plus gradient centrifugation and then either used fresh or cryopreserved at -140C. In general, triplicate wells were set up for every culture condition.

The sample holds a few counts of this clonotype. This receptor's antigen is unknown. No much larger clone exists at a distance of one base, and base qualities are not known. This TCR was recovered from a human donor who had recovered from COVID-19. The input for sequencing was CD4+ T cells from blood, cultured in vitro, taken about 7 months after SARS-CoV-2 vaccination.

The nucleotides read TGTGCCATCAGCGTGACAGGGTATGAGCAGTACTTC. Its coded protein is CAISVTGYEQYF. The rearranged segments are TRBV10-3 and TRBJ2-7; TRBD1 matches 7 bases in the middle. V trim: 6 bases; J trim: 7 bases; unmatched bases: 6. The CDR3 covers 12 residues, taking in both the cysteine and the phenylalanine. The entry retains the CDR3 DNA only, 36 bases that are in frame from base 1. The germline V gene sets CDR1 to ENHRY and CDR2 to SYGVKD.